The 9 T cell receptor beta chains given below trace back to one sample, sequenced in a study of glioma-infiltrating T cells after dendritic cell vaccination. Using immunoSEQ multiplex PCR, the repertoire was profiled, and TCRdb retains in-frame clones only, with some absent. The sample holds under 100,000 clones, about 80% seen once. Sequenced here: blood, sampled before dendritic cell vaccination. The receptor set was obtained from a human donor with glioblastoma.

V gene TRBV5-1 combines with J gene TRBJ1-2; 8 positions match TRBD1. The CDR3 extends over 17 amino acids. The germline V gene has CDR1 SGHRS and CDR2 YFSETQ. The V and J ends lost 0 bases and 1 base, in that order; junction bases with no gene match: 8. The CDR3 is CASSLVAGGPVNYGYTF. The DNA for the CDR3 is TGCGCCAGCAGCTTGGTGGCAGGGGGCCCAGTTAACTATGGCTACACCTTC.

CDR3 sequence: CAISDPGQDRTEAFF. Here the CDR3 DNA reads TGTGCCATCAGTGACCCGGGACAGGACCGCACTGAAGCTTTCTTT. The rearrangement uses TRBV10-3 and TRBJ1-1; the match to TRBD1 covers 8 bases. Trimming cost V 3 bases and J 4 bases; bases outside gene matches: 7. Germline V lookup: CDR1 ENHRY, CDR2 SYGVKD. The CDR3 is 15 residues long.

This clone was counted between two and nine times. The chain has TRBV5-8 and TRBJ2-1; 7 bases match TRBD1. The CDR3 has 16 amino acids. Trimming cost V 5 bases and J 9 bases; bases outside gene matches: 17. In germline, CDR1 is SGHTS, CDR2 YDEGEE. The CDR3 region is CASSLRTGVGGGEQFF. The CDR3 region has the DNA TGTGCCAGCAGTTTACGTACAGGGGTTGGAGGAGGTGAGCAGTTCTTC.

The rearrangement uses TRBV7-9 and TRBJ2-5; 10 bases map to TRBD2. The CDR3 consists of 16 residues. Germline values: CDR1 SEHNR, CDR2 FQNEAQ (reference sequence). The trim removed 3 bases at V and 1 base at J, leaving 5 bases unmatched. CDR3 residues: CASSFLAGALQETQYF. The CDR3 nucleotides read TGTGCCAGCAGCTTCCTAGCGGGGGCCCTCCAAGAGACCCAGTACTTC.

The chain couples TRBV29-1 to TRBJ1-3; 8 positions match TRBD1. Germline V CDR1 and CDR2: SQVTM, ANQGSEA. This CDR3 has 15 residues. V trimming: 4 bases; J trimming: 0 bases; junction bases outside the gene matches: 5. For the CDR3, the DNA is TGCAGCGTTGCCGGGACAGGTACCTCTGGAAACACCATATATTTT. Residues: CSVAGTGTSGNTIYF.

The chain recombines TRBV5-6 with TRBJ1-1; D uncertain. V was shortened by 1 base and J by 2 bases, with 15 bases between the two germline ends. Germline lookup yields CDR1 SGHDT and CDR2 YYEEEE. The CDR3 has 16 residues. As DNA, the CDR3 is TGTGCCAGCAGCTTGACGACATCCTTATTTAACACTGAAGCTTTCTTT. Translated, it gives CASSLTTSLFNTEAFF.

This clone turned up a few times. V usage is TRBV4-1 and J usage is TRBJ2-2, with 11 bases fitting TRBD1. Germline V gene data show CDR1 as MGHRA and CDR2 as YSYEKL. This CDR3 is 18 amino acids long. V was clipped by 4 bases and J by 4 bases; unmatched bases: 11. CDR3 DNA: TGCGCCAGCAGCCCCTATCACCGGGACAGGGGGGGCACCGGGGAGCTGTTTTTT. It yields the protein CASSPYHRDRGGTGELFF.

CDR3 DNA sequence: TGTGCCAGCTCACCAGGCTCCTGGGACTGGGCATACGAGCAGTACTTC. Its translation: CASSPGSWDWAYEQYF. The V and J genes are TRBV18 and TRBJ2-7, with D maybe TRBD2 (6 bases). Trimming removed 2 bases at V and 4 bases at J, with 18 bases between. The CDR3 runs to 16 residues. The V gene's germline CDR1 is KGHSH and CDR2 LQKENI.

J is TRBJ2-3 and V is TRBV30; 7 bases align to TRBD2. Germline lookup yields CDR1 GTSNPN and CDR2 SVGIG (reference sequence). The CDR3 contains 16 residues. Germline trimming cut 3 bases from V and 2 bases from J; bases unmatched to any gene: 11. CDR3: CAWRGLLARNTDTQYF. The CDR3 region has the DNA TGTGCCTGGAGGGGGCTACTAGCGCGGAACACAGATACGCAGTATTTT.